This TCR beta chain was captured in a study of human T cells and chemical hapten exposure. At the level of the study: Weekly diphenylcyclopropenone doses were given to patients' scalps across the approximately 26-week study.

Study observations and caveats: Expanded TCRs were compared with controls, and the expanded TCRs formed significantly more large CDR3 similarity clusters.

Time point here: pre-sensitization, week 0. The treatment: therapeutic diphenylcyclopropenone sensitization with weekly scalp DPC. The germline gives CDR1 MNHEY, CDR2 SMNVEV (reference sequence). The CDR3 loop spans 18 amino acids. The ends lost 0 bases at V and 8 bases at J; junction bases unmatched: 14. TCRdb redid the calling of the RACE reads with MiXCR, one entry per CDR3 protein. Among around 260,000 distinct CDR3 sequences listed, about 8.6% were seen once. With regard to this clonotype: The target antigen is unknown.

The TCR originated in a woman between 40 and 55 years old with alopecia areata. Some clones in this sample may be carry-over from other donors' samples. Here the sequenced sample was whole blood, taken in connection with sensitization to the hapten diphenylcyclopropenone (DPC). V is TRBV27 and J is TRBJ2-1, with 9 bases that match TRBD2. The DNA of the CDR3 is TGTGCCAGCAGTTTATCTTACCCGGGCGGGAGGGCCAAGGATGAGCAGTTCTTC. Protein sequence: CASSLSYPGGRAKDEQFF.